These 7 T cell receptor beta chains originate from one sample sequenced in a study of T cell repertoires in cytomegalovirus infection. No antigen has been assigned to these receptors. In TCRdb, the reads were re-called with MiXCR into one record per CDR3 protein. The sample lists roughly 730,000 distinct CDR3 sequences; approximately 33% were seen once. The input for sequencing was cultured PBMCs, taken from culture after CMV antigen stimulation. These receptors came from a human donor in good health (CMV status not recorded). Some clones in this sample may be carry-over from other donors' samples.

V usage is TRBV10-3 and J usage is TRBJ2-5; unclear D gene. V dropped 5 bases and J dropped 1 base, with 5 bases sitting between them. This CDR3 region has 12 residues. Per the germline V gene, CDR1 is ENHRY and CDR2 is SYGVKD. The CDR3 spells CAISSGQETQYF. CDR3 coding DNA: TGTGCCATCAGTTCTGGCCAAGAGACCCAGTACTTC.

This clonotype was found a few times. The chain combines TRBV7-8 with TRBJ1-3; D gene unclear. The CDR3 loop spans 16 amino acids. Trimming removed 5 bases from V and 1 base from J, with 15 bases in between. CDR1 is SGHVS and CDR2 is FQNEAQ in the germline V gene. CDR3 loop: CASSPQPWWSGNTIYF. The CDR3 DNA follows: TGTGCCAGCAGCCCACAGCCGTGGTGGTCTGGAAACACCATATATTTT.

The chain couples TRBV3-1 to TRBJ2-7; TRBD2 is a possible D gene (6 bases). The CDR3 contains 15 residues. Germline V CDR1 and CDR2: LGHDT, YNNKEL (reference sequence). V was trimmed by 1 base and J by 2 bases, leaving 12 bases between them. CDR3 amino acids: CASSQAAGFAYEQYF. DNA of the CDR3: TGTGCCAGCAGCCAAGCGGCGGGATTCGCCTACGAGCAGTACTTC.

The rearrangement uses TRBV7-2 and TRBJ2-5; D call uncertain. The length of the CDR3 is 12 residues. V was pared by 2 bases and J by 5 bases, with 6 bases between. Germline V gene lookup returns CDR1 SGHTA and CDR2 FQGNSA. The CDR3 DNA sequence: TGTGCCAGCAGCTTAATGGAGGAGACCCAGTACTTC. The encoded protein is CASSLMEETQYF.

In this sample, this clonotype turned up a few times. The CDR3 spells CASSWTGADSGNTIYF. The CDR3 region has the DNA TGTGCCAGCAGTTGGACAGGGGCCGACTCTGGAAACACCATATATTTT. The chain is built from TRBV12-3 or TRBV12-4 and TRBJ1-3, with TRBD1 matching 9 bases. The CDR3 consists of 16 residues. The V and J ends lost 4 bases and 0 bases, in that order; junction bases with no gene match: 4.

This chain links TRBV11-2 with TRBJ1-2, with 8 bases that match TRBD1. V shed 4 bases and J 10 bases; nucleotides not matched to a gene: 8. The CDR3 spans 13 residues. Germline CDR1 is SGHAT and CDR2 is FQNNGV. CDR3 residues: CASSSPGGQVYTF. The CDR3, as DNA: TGTGCCAGCAGCTCTCCAGGGGGCCAGGTCTACACCTTC.

This sequence joins TRBV7-9 and TRBJ1-4, with no clear D. The CDR3 runs 14 residues. V gave up 1 base and J gave up 5 bases, with 8 bases separating them. CDR1 and CDR2 from the germline V gene are SEHNR and FQNEAQ (reference sequence). The CDR3 sequence: CASSLGQQNEKLFF. CDR3 DNA sequence: TGTGCCAGCAGCTTAGGGCAGCAGAATGAAAAACTGTTTTTT.